Listed below are T cell receptor beta chains from one sample, sequenced in a study of blood T cell repertoires in COVID-19. Sequenced by immunoSEQ multiplex PCR; TCRdb stores in-frame clones only, minus some. The data hold roughly 250,000 clones, with 80% to 90% observed a single time. The sample taken for sequencing was PBMCs or T cells enriched from blood (not recorded which). These receptors originate from a man aged 40-49 years who had recovered from COVID-19. The CDR3 runs from the conserved cysteine through the conserved F or W. D genes are given only for firm matches. Some rows mark clone size as missing; the rest say once, few, many or name a class of expanded clone.

cdr3_nt,cdr3_aa,d_call,j_call,clone_size,v_call
TGCAGCGTGGGACATCCACGGGGCGGCTACACCTTC,CSVGHPRGGYTF,.,TRBJ1-2,.,TRBV29-1
TGTGCCAGCAGTTCGAACAGGGGTTACGAGCAGTACTTC,CASSSNRGYEQYF,TRBD1,TRBJ2-7,.,TRBV27
TGCAGCGCCGACAGTCCCGGGGCCAACGTCCTGACTTTC,CSADSPGANVLTF,.,TRBJ2-6,.,TRBV29-1
TGTGCCAGCAGCTTGGCCGGGCAGCCCCAGCATTTT,CASSLAGQPQHF,.,TRBJ1-5,.,TRBV5-4
TGTGCCAGCAGCTGGCCGGGACAGAATCAGCCCCAGCATTTT,CASSWPGQNQPQHF,TRBD1,TRBJ1-5,.,TRBV7-9
TGTGCCAGCAGCTTTGTGACAGGGTTCCTTTTCTTC,CASSFVTGFLFF,TRBD1,TRBJ2-1,once,TRBV6-5
TGTGCCAGCAGCTCCACTAGCGGGGGAACAGATACGCAGTATTTT,CASSSTSGGTDTQYF,TRBD2,TRBJ2-3,.,TRBV7-2
TGTGCCAGTTCGGACAAAATTAATTCACCCCTCCACTTT,CASSDKINSPLHF,.,TRBJ1-6,.,TRBV19
TGTGCCAGCAGCCAAGATGAGGTTCACAATGAGCAGTTCTTC,CASSQDEVHNEQFF,.,TRBJ2-1,.,TRBV3-1/TRBV3-2
TGTGCTAGTGGTTTGCAGGCCCGGGGACTCAATCTAAGGGGCTACGAGCAGTACTTC,CASGLQARGLNLRGYEQYF,.,TRBJ2-7,.,TRBV12-5
TGTGCCAGCAGCCTAGGACAGGGCGGCACCGGGGAGCTGTTTTTT,CASSLGQGGTGELFF,TRBD1,TRBJ2-2,.,TRBV9
TGTGCCAGCAGCCAACAGGGGGCAACTAATGAAAAACTGTTTTTT,CASSQQGATNEKLFF,TRBD1,TRBJ1-4,.,TRBV2
TGCGCCAGCAGTGAGATGGTGTCCAGAAGGAACACTGAAGCTTTCTTT,CASSEMVSRRNTEAFF,.,TRBJ1-1,.,TRBV10-2
TGTGCCAGCACTACAGCAGCGGGAATACGAAATTCACCCCTCCACTTT,CASTTAAGIRNSPLHF,.,TRBJ1-6,.,TRBV28
TGTGCCAGCAGCTTGTTCGGCTTTCGGGAGTACACCGGGGAGCTGTTTTTT,CASSLFGFREYTGELFF,.,TRBJ2-2,.,TRBV5-6
TGCGCCAGCAGCCAAAAGACAGGGAACAATGAGCAGTTCTTC,CASSQKTGNNEQFF,TRBD1,TRBJ2-1,.,TRBV4-1
TGTGCCAGCAGCTACGGGACAGTCGGATACTACGAGCAGTACTTC,CASSYGTVGYYEQYF,TRBD1,TRBJ2-7,.,TRBV6-5
TGTGCCAGCAGTTTATCGGCAGGGGTCACTGAAGCTTTCTTT,CASSLSAGVTEAFF,.,TRBJ1-1,many,TRBV27
TGTGCCAGCAGTTTACTAAGGGGGCTTGGCTACACCTTC,CASSLLRGLGYTF,TRBD1,TRBJ1-2,once,TRBV28
TGCGCCAGCAGCCCTAGGGGGGGGCCCTATAGCAATCAGCCCCAGCATTTT,CASSPRGGPYSNQPQHF,.,TRBJ1-5,.,TRBV5-1
TGCAGCGTTGAAGATGATCAGGGAAACACTGAAGCTTTCTTT,CSVEDDQGNTEAFF,.,TRBJ1-1,.,TRBV29-1
TGTGCCAGCAGTTTGTCCGGGACAGGGAGTTTCTATGGCTACACCTTC,CASSLSGTGSFYGYTF,TRBD1,TRBJ1-2,.,TRBV28
TGTGCCAGCCAGGGAACTGGGGCCAACGTCCTGACTTTC,CASQGTGANVLTF,.,TRBJ2-6,.,TRBV2
TGTGCCAGTAGCGGGACAGGGGGCTTCCGGGAGACCCAGTACTTC,CASSGTGGFRETQYF,TRBD1,TRBJ2-5,.,TRBV19
TGTGCCAGCAGTGCTACCAGGGAGGACACTGAAGCTTTCTTT,CASSATREDTEAFF,.,TRBJ1-1,.,TRBV25-1
TGTGCCAGCAGCGCCCAAACTGCCCCGCGCTATGGCTACACCTTC,CASSAQTAPRYGYTF,.,TRBJ1-2,.,TRBV9
TGTGCCAGCAGCTTAGAGGAGAGTAGCAATCAGCCCCAGCATTTT,CASSLEESSNQPQHF,.,TRBJ1-5,.,TRBV7-9
TGTGCCTGGAGTGCCTCGACAGGGGGCCAGCAGTACTTC,CAWSASTGGQQYF,TRBD1,TRBJ2-7,.,TRBV30
TGTGCCAGCAGTTATAGGGGACTAGCGGGAGAGGACTACGAGCAGTACTTC,CASSYRGLAGEDYEQYF,TRBD2,TRBJ2-7,few,TRBV6-2/TRBV6-3
TGTGCCAGCAGTCTCCAGCGGGAGAAGTTTGGAAACATTCAGTACTTC,CASSLQREKFGNIQYF,TRBD2,TRBJ2-4,.,TRBV28
TGTGCCAGCAGCTTAGATAGACTAGCGGGACGCACAGATACGCAGTATTTT,CASSLDRLAGRTDTQYF,TRBD2,TRBJ2-3,.,TRBV11-2
TGTGCCAGCAGCCCCACCTCTGGGGGGATTACTCAAGGAGATACGCAGTATTTT,CASSPTSGGITQGDTQYF,.,TRBJ2-3,.,TRBV9
TGTGCTAGCGGGAGTTTTCTAGATGAGCAGTTCTTC,CASGSFLDEQFF,TRBD2,TRBJ2-1,.,TRBV9
TGTGCCAGCTCACCACCGGGACAGGGTTTCCCACCCCTCCACTTT,CASSPPGQGFPPLHF,TRBD1,TRBJ1-6,.,TRBV18
TGTGCCAGCAGCTTAGGAAGACAGGGGGGACAAGAGACCCAGTACTTC,CASSLGRQGGQETQYF,TRBD1,TRBJ2-5,.,TRBV13
TGTGCCAGCAGCCGGGGGACAGCTGGTGGGTATTCGTCCTACGAGCAGTACTTC,CASSRGTAGGYSSYEQYF,.,TRBJ2-7,.,TRBV7-6
TGTGCCAGCAGTCCAGACAGGGCCCACGAGCAGTACTTC,CASSPDRAHEQYF,TRBD1,TRBJ2-7,.,TRBV28
TGTGCCAGCAGAACTAGCGGATTTACAAATGAGCAGTTCTTC,CASRTSGFTNEQFF,TRBD2,TRBJ2-1,once,TRBV7-9
TGTGCCAGCAGCGAACGAAGTAGGACAGTTGGCTACACCTTC,CASSERSRTVGYTF,.,TRBJ1-2,.,TRBV5-8
TGTGCCAGCAGCCCGGCGGGGGACAGGGACTACGAGCAGTACTTC,CASSPAGDRDYEQYF,TRBD1,TRBJ2-7,.,TRBV5-6
TGTGCCAGCAGCCTAAGCCAGGGGGCCGTTGGCTACACCTTC,CASSLSQGAVGYTF,TRBD1,TRBJ1-2,few,TRBV14
TGTGCCAGCAGCTTAGGGACTAGCGGGGCCACAGATACGCAGTATTTT,CASSLGTSGATDTQYF,TRBD2,TRBJ2-3,.,TRBV7-3
TGTGCCAGCGCGGTGGTTAACAGGGGAACCTATGGCTACACCTTC,CASAVVNRGTYGYTF,TRBD1,TRBJ1-2,.,TRBV6-5
TGTGCCAGCAGTCCGGACAGGGTCTACGAGCAGTACTTC,CASSPDRVYEQYF,TRBD1,TRBJ2-7,.,TRBV6-6
TGTGCCAGCAGCTTGTCGGTCGGGGGATATCAGCCCCAGCATTTT,CASSLSVGGYQPQHF,.,TRBJ1-5,.,TRBV5-6
TGTGCCAGCAGCGTAGAGAGCTCTGGAAACACCATATATTTT,CASSVESSGNTIYF,.,TRBJ1-3,.,TRBV9
TGTGCCAGCACTAAACAGGGAGCTAACTATGGCTACACCTTC,CASTKQGANYGYTF,.,TRBJ1-2,.,TRBV28